This is a list of T cell receptor beta chains from one sample in a study of post-analysis software for immune sequencing data. TCRdb independently ran MiXCR on the PCR reads; one entry per CDR3 protein. This table holds hundreds of thousands of distinct CDR3 sequences, around 27% found once. Sequences were obtained from blood. Source of these receptors: a girl aged 10 to 17 with multiple sclerosis. The conserved cysteine and the conserved F or W are not part of the CDR3 here.

TRBV29-1,TRBJ2-1,SGIAGGVAEQF
TRBV12-3/TRBV12-4,TRBJ2-1,ASSLSGGSGNEQF
TRBV29-1,TRBJ2-1,SVEGLAGASYNEQF
TRBV7-2,TRBJ2-3,ASSQNQGTDTQY
TRBV15,TRBJ2-7,ATSRDKAGSREQY
TRBV29-1,TRBJ2-1,SVEDLPAGGTYDEQF
TRBV20-1,TRBJ2-7,SAKWTSGPASYEQY
TRBV29-1,TRBJ1-1,SVEVWGNTEAF
TRBV14,TRBJ2-3,ASSQDRRHPDTQY
TRBV20-1,TRBJ2-5,SAREGHNRETQY
TRBV7-8,TRBJ1-2,ASSLLNILKYGYT
TRBV28,TRBJ2-3,ASSLGTSVTDTQY
TRBV5-1,TRBJ1-1,ASSYNKEGTEAF
TRBV7-9,TRBJ2-7,ASSFVTGEGEQY
TRBV4-1,TRBJ2-6,ASSHTESGANVLT
TRBV27,TRBJ2-7,ASSLNGGDYEQY
TRBV7-2,TRBJ1-2,ASSLQLGGYT
TRBV6-1,TRBJ2-2,ASSPHRTGSGTGELF
TRBV9,TRBJ1-2,ASSARAVGYGYT
TRBV7-2,TRBJ2-3,ASSPGISRGDTQY
TRBV29-1,TRBJ2-7,SVGGMGSVYEQY
TRBV7-9,TRBJ2-1,ASSDPGQRATSGSADEQF
TRBV6-5,TRBJ1-2,ASSAQGYYGYT
TRBV14,TRBJ2-1,ASSQRLAGRGEQF
TRBV7-2,TRBJ1-2,ASSLGAASFNYGYT
TRBV14,TRBJ2-3,ASSVGQPTDTQY
TRBV20-1,TRBJ2-7,SARDRVTYEQY
TRBV20-1,TRBJ2-3,SARIPTGYTDTQY
TRBV24-1,TRBJ2-3,ATSEGATDTQY
TRBV7-2,TRBJ2-1,ASSLFPAGGVVHEQF
TRBV12-3/TRBV12-4,TRBJ1-6,AGSNRVGRVQNSPLH
TRBV4-3,TRBJ2-5,ASSQEHSMGETQY
TRBV29-1,TRBJ1-1,SVRRVNTEAF
TRBV5-1,TRBJ2-5,ASARPGLAEQETQY
TRBV14,TRBJ2-7,ASSRQDSYEQY
TRBV20-1,TRBJ2-7,SASSTSGYEQY
TRBV29-1,TRBJ2-4,SVEVGQGYIQY
TRBV7-9,TRBJ2-5,ASSKRDYPVQETQY
TRBV9,TRBJ2-3,ASSVSSGGATDTQY
TRBV6-2/TRBV6-3,TRBJ2-7,ASSANSGNEQY
TRBV11-2,TRBJ2-3,ASSRRETRSTDTQY
TRBV6-6,TRBJ1-4,ASNLDRGEKLF
TRBV20-1,TRBJ1-5,SAIGKSGLGDQPQH
TRBV5-1,TRBJ1-1,ASSSPSNTEAF
TRBV3-1,TRBJ1-1,ASSLRTRTNTEAF
TRBV24-1,TRBJ2-3,ATSRNNPSTDTQY
TRBV6-1,TRBJ1-5,ASSALFGRNQPQH
TRBV20-1,TRBJ2-5,SPVRETQY
TRBV9,TRBJ2-1,ASSQLGGSYNEQF
TRBV29-1,TRBJ1-4,SVGRQGDNEKLF
TRBV6-1,TRBJ1-2,ASSEDRDLQLYGYT
TRBV5-6,TRBJ2-7,ASSLRRDYEQY
TRBV29-1,TRBJ1-4,SAATGGEREKLF
TRBV6-5,TRBJ2-3,ASSPLAGGGGDTQY
TRBV15,TRBJ2-7,ATSRADKILNEQY
TRBV9,TRBJ2-7,ASSEAGVRSEQY
TRBV6-6,TRBJ1-5,ATSAGQGQPQH
TRBV29-1,TRBJ2-5,SAAKKVGETQY
TRBV5-1,TRBJ2-1,ASSLGPSGGSSYNEQF
TRBV18,TRBJ2-6,ASSPSTGDLPLGANVLT